The rows below give T cell receptor beta chains drawn from one sample of a study of T cells in localized non-small cell lung cancer. TCRdb keeps only in-frame clones here, not all; method: immunoSEQ multiplex PCR. The data hold fewer than 25,000 clones, with 85% to 90% observed a single time. Here the sequenced sample was peripheral blood, taken before any cancer treatment. These receptors originate from a woman aged 35 to 70 with stage I lung adenocarcinoma. Each CDR3 is given with its conserved first and last residue. Each record gives: J gene, clone size, D gene, V gene, CDR3 protein, CDR3 DNA. D genes are given only for firm matches. Clone size is given for some rows only: seen once, a few or many times, or a class if the clone is expanded.

J gene: TRBJ1-3
clone size: .
D gene: .
V gene: TRBV6-1
CDR3 protein: CASSDRGNTIYF
CDR3 DNA: TGTGCCAGCAGTGATCGTGGAAACACCATATATTTT

J gene: TRBJ1-3
clone size: once
D gene: .
V gene: TRBV29-1
CDR3 protein: CSVEVFSWPNTIYF
CDR3 DNA: TGCAGCGTTGAAGTGTTCAGTTGGCCGAACACCATATATTTT

J gene: TRBJ1-5
clone size: few
D gene: .
V gene: TRBV28
CDR3 protein: CASSLGGVSSEPQHF
CDR3 DNA: TGTGCCAGCAGTTTGGGGGGCGTTTCGTCGGAACCCCAGCATTTT

J gene: TRBJ2-3
clone size: .
D gene: .
V gene: TRBV9
CDR3 protein: CASSVGQATDTQYF
CDR3 DNA: TGTGCCAGCAGCGTTGGCCAAGCCACAGATACGCAGTATTTT

J gene: TRBJ2-7
clone size: .
D gene: TRBD1
V gene: TRBV4-2
CDR3 protein: CASSHVDRGDEQYF
CDR3 DNA: TGTGCCAGCAGCCATGTTGACAGGGGGGACGAGCAGTACTTC

J gene: TRBJ1-2
clone size: .
D gene: .
V gene: TRBV5-1
CDR3 protein: CASSLGTANYGYTF
CDR3 DNA: TGCGCCAGCAGCTTGGGGACGGCCAACTATGGCTACACCTTC

J gene: TRBJ2-3
clone size: .
D gene: TRBD2
V gene: TRBV7-2
CDR3 protein: CASSPLAGAFSTDTQYF
CDR3 DNA: TGTGCCAGCAGTCCACTAGCGGGGGCCTTTAGCACAGATACGCAGTATTTT

J gene: TRBJ2-1
clone size: .
D gene: TRBD1
V gene: TRBV27
CDR3 protein: CASSPRSTGDNNEQFF
CDR3 DNA: TGTGCCAGCAGTCCGCGGTCGACAGGGGATAACAATGAGCAGTTCTTC

J gene: TRBJ1-3
clone size: .
D gene: .
V gene: TRBV28
CDR3 protein: CASKDLLQENTIYF
CDR3 DNA: TGTGCCAGCAAGGACCTTCTGCAGGAAAACACCATATATTTT

J gene: TRBJ2-5
clone size: .
D gene: .
V gene: TRBV7-2
CDR3 protein: CASSEAGETQYF
CDR3 DNA: TGTGCCAGCAGCGAGGCCGGGGAGACCCAGTACTTC

J gene: TRBJ1-2
clone size: .
D gene: TRBD1
V gene: TRBV12-5
CDR3 protein: CASGLMNRGNGYTF
CDR3 DNA: TGTGCTAGTGGTTTGATGAACAGGGGGAATGGCTACACCTTC

J gene: TRBJ2-2
clone size: .
D gene: TRBD1
V gene: TRBV6-4
CDR3 protein: CASSVGQGNTGELFF
CDR3 DNA: TGTGCCAGCAGTGTCGGACAGGGGAACACCGGGGAGCTGTTTTTT

J gene: TRBJ2-3
clone size: .
D gene: TRBD2
V gene: TRBV7-7
CDR3 protein: CASSLSGGIADTQYF
CDR3 DNA: TGTGCTAGCAGCCTTAGCGGGGGGATTGCGGATACGCAGTATTTT

J gene: TRBJ2-2
clone size: .
D gene: TRBD2
V gene: TRBV2
CDR3 protein: CASSERASGGGELFF
CDR3 DNA: TGTGCCAGCAGTGAACGGGCTAGCGGGGGTGGGGAGCTGTTTTTT

J gene: TRBJ1-2
clone size: once
D gene: .
V gene: TRBV4-1
CDR3 protein: CASSQEELDDGYTF
CDR3 DNA: TGCGCCAGCAGCCAAGAAGAATTGGATGATGGCTACACCTTC

J gene: TRBJ2-1
clone size: .
D gene: TRBD1
V gene: TRBV10-2
CDR3 protein: CASRPGQGAHEQFF
CDR3 DNA: TGCGCCAGCAGGCCGGGACAGGGGGCACATGAGCAGTTCTTC

J gene: TRBJ2-7
clone size: .
D gene: .
V gene: TRBV15
CDR3 protein: CATSRSGYEQYF
CDR3 DNA: TGTGCCACCAGCAGGTCGGGGTACGAGCAGTACTTC

J gene: TRBJ1-2
clone size: .
D gene: .
V gene: TRBV21-1
CDR3 protein: CASSKEGTAANYGYTF
CDR3 DNA: TGTGCCAGCAGCAAAGAGGGGACCGCAGCTAACTATGGCTACACCTTC

J gene: TRBJ1-2
clone size: few
D gene: TRBD1
V gene: TRBV18
CDR3 protein: CASSLDRTGIYGYTF
CDR3 DNA: TGTGCCAGCTCACTCGATCGGACAGGGATCTATGGCTACACCTTC

J gene: TRBJ2-1
clone size: few
D gene: TRBD1
V gene: TRBV7-2
CDR3 protein: CASAPGQGGYEQFF
CDR3 DNA: TGTGCCAGCGCACCGGGACAGGGAGGCTATGAGCAGTTCTTC

J gene: TRBJ1-5
clone size: few
D gene: .
V gene: TRBV12-5
CDR3 protein: CASGLVGDGTIYSNQPQHF
CDR3 DNA: TGTGCTAGTGGTTTGGTCGGGGACGGAACCATTTATAGCAATCAGCCCCAGCATTTT

J gene: TRBJ2-7
clone size: .
D gene: TRBD2
V gene: TRBV27
CDR3 protein: CASSFGAGPYEQYF
CDR3 DNA: TGTGCCAGCTCTTTCGGAGCGGGGCCCTACGAGCAGTACTTC

J gene: TRBJ2-2
clone size: .
D gene: .
V gene: TRBV5-6
CDR3 protein: CASSSPPGGNMPGELFF
CDR3 DNA: TGTGCCAGCAGCTCACCCCCCGGGGGTAACATGCCCGGGGAGCTGTTTTTT

J gene: TRBJ1-2
clone size: .
D gene: TRBD1
V gene: TRBV7-8
CDR3 protein: CASSLRDRGSSYGYTF
CDR3 DNA: TGTGCCAGCAGCTTAAGGGACAGGGGGTCGAGCTATGGCTACACCTTC

J gene: TRBJ1-2
clone size: .
D gene: .
V gene: TRBV5-4
CDR3 protein: CASSLPEVLPYGYTF
CDR3 DNA: TGTGCCAGCAGCTTGCCTGAGGTACTACCCTATGGCTACACCTTC

J gene: TRBJ2-3
clone size: .
D gene: .
V gene: TRBV7-3
CDR3 protein: CASSPVTRADTQYF
CDR3 DNA: TGTGCCAGCAGCCCAGTTACTCGGGCAGATACGCAGTATTTT

J gene: TRBJ2-3
clone size: .
D gene: TRBD2
V gene: TRBV28
CDR3 protein: CASKTAGGTDTQYF
CDR3 DNA: TGTGCCAGCAAGACGGCGGGGGGGACAGATACGCAGTATTTT

J gene: TRBJ2-1
clone size: .
D gene: TRBD2
V gene: TRBV29-1
CDR3 protein: CSVEGGPDTSGGPSYNEQFF
CDR3 DNA: TGCAGCGTTGAAGGGGGACCCGATACTAGCGGGGGACCCTCCTACAATGAGCAGTTCTTC

J gene: TRBJ2-7
clone size: .
D gene: .
V gene: TRBV4-3
CDR3 protein: CASSQGPTGSYEQYF
CDR3 DNA: TGCGCCAGCAGCCAAGGCCCCACAGGGTCCTACGAGCAGTACTTC

J gene: TRBJ1-2
clone size: .
D gene: .
V gene: TRBV29-1
CDR3 protein: CSVALSQNYGYTF
CDR3 DNA: TGCAGCGTTGCCCTTTCCCAGAACTATGGCTACACCTTC

J gene: TRBJ2-2
clone size: .
D gene: .
V gene: TRBV18
CDR3 protein: CASSPLGRTGELFF
CDR3 DNA: TGTGCCAGCTCACCATTGGGACGGACCGGGGAGCTGTTTTTT

J gene: TRBJ2-5
clone size: once
D gene: TRBD2
V gene: TRBV10-3
CDR3 protein: CATSESIAGGQETQYF
CDR3 DNA: TGTGCCACCTCCGAATCGATAGCGGGGGGGCAAGAGACCCAGTACTTC

J gene: TRBJ2-7
clone size: .
D gene: .
V gene: TRBV5-1
CDR3 protein: CASSWDGTYEQYF
CDR3 DNA: TGCGCCAGCAGCTGGGACGGAACCTACGAGCAGTACTTC

J gene: TRBJ2-1
clone size: .
D gene: TRBD2
V gene: TRBV4-3
CDR3 protein: CASSQDQSSGDNEQFF
CDR3 DNA: TGCGCCAGCAGCCAAGATCAGAGTAGCGGGGATAATGAGCAGTTCTTC

J gene: TRBJ2-3
clone size: few
D gene: TRBD2
V gene: TRBV7-9
CDR3 protein: CASSLGASGFTDTQYF
CDR3 DNA: TGTGCCAGCAGCTTAGGAGCTAGCGGGTTCACAGATACGCAGTATTTT

J gene: TRBJ2-1
clone size: once
D gene: TRBD2
V gene: TRBV5-1
CDR3 protein: CASSGGGGLFNEQFF
CDR3 DNA: TGCGCCAGCAGTGGAGGCGGGGGACTTTTCAATGAGCAGTTCTTC

J gene: TRBJ2-1
clone size: .
D gene: .
V gene: TRBV7-3
CDR3 protein: CASSLATGTWEQFF
CDR3 DNA: TGTGCCAGCAGCTTAGCCACAGGGACTTGGGAGCAGTTCTTC

J gene: TRBJ2-2
clone size: .
D gene: TRBD2
V gene: TRBV7-9
CDR3 protein: CASSFSGGDGELFF
CDR3 DNA: TGTGCCAGCAGCTTTAGCGGGGGAGACGGGGAGCTGTTTTTT

J gene: TRBJ1-1
clone size: .
D gene: .
V gene: TRBV4-3
CDR3 protein: CASSQVGGNTEAFF
CDR3 DNA: TGCGCCAGCAGCCAGGTGGGGGGAAACACTGAAGCTTTCTTT

J gene: TRBJ2-7
clone size: .
D gene: TRBD1
V gene: TRBV4-1
CDR3 protein: CASSKTGGSYEQYF
CDR3 DNA: TGCGCCAGCAGTAAGACAGGGGGCTCCTACGAGCAGTACTTC

J gene: TRBJ2-7
clone size: .
D gene: TRBD2
V gene: TRBV5-1
CDR3 protein: CASSYGLAGGGEQYF
CDR3 DNA: TGCGCCAGCAGCTACGGACTAGCGGGGGGCGGGGAGCAGTACTTC

J gene: TRBJ2-7
clone size: .
D gene: .
V gene: TRBV6-8
CDR3 protein: CASDARRLAPVDVQAYEQYF
CDR3 DNA: TGTGCCAGCGATGCACGTCGTCTAGCCCCGGTGGATGTTCAGGCCTACGAGCAGTACTTC

J gene: TRBJ2-7
clone size: once
D gene: .
V gene: TRBV7-9
CDR3 protein: CASSLVGGYEQYF
CDR3 DNA: TGTGCCAGCAGCTTAGTGGGCGGCTACGAGCAGTACTTC

J gene: TRBJ2-7
clone size: .
D gene: TRBD1
V gene: TRBV5-4
CDR3 protein: CAASDRVNEQYF
CDR3 DNA: TGTGCCGCATCGGACAGGGTAAACGAGCAGTACTTC

J gene: TRBJ2-3
clone size: .
D gene: .
V gene: TRBV11-3
CDR3 protein: CASSLYSLGDTQYF
CDR3 DNA: TGTGCCAGCAGCTTATACTCCCTGGGAGATACGCAGTATTTT

J gene: TRBJ1-2
clone size: .
D gene: TRBD1
V gene: TRBV6-1
CDR3 protein: CASSEWDSSLGGGYTF
CDR3 DNA: TGTGCCAGCAGTGAATGGGACAGCTCGTTAGGGGGTGGCTACACCTTC

J gene: TRBJ2-2
clone size: .
D gene: .
V gene: TRBV28
CDR3 protein: CASRPGHYIYGANTGELFF
CDR3 DNA: TGTGCCAGCAGGCCGGGACACTATATTTATGGCGCGAACACCGGGGAGCTGTTTTTT

J gene: TRBJ2-7
clone size: .
D gene: TRBD2
V gene: TRBV6-5
CDR3 protein: CASSFRGLYYEQYF
CDR3 DNA: TGTGCCAGCAGTTTCCGGGGACTATACTACGAGCAGTACTTC

J gene: TRBJ1-1
clone size: .
D gene: .
V gene: TRBV6-1
CDR3 protein: CASRDFAGTEAFF
CDR3 DNA: TGTGCCAGCAGGGACTTTGCGGGTACTGAAGCTTTCTTT

J gene: TRBJ1-2
clone size: once
D gene: .
V gene: TRBV28
CDR3 protein: CASSLETVTPNYGYTF
CDR3 DNA: TGTGCCAGCAGTTTGGAGACAGTCACTCCCAACTATGGCTACACCTTC

J gene: TRBJ2-7
clone size: .
D gene: .
V gene: TRBV7-2
CDR3 protein: CASSFSYEQYF
CDR3 DNA: TGTGCCAGCAGCTTCTCCTACGAGCAGTACTTC

J gene: TRBJ2-2
clone size: .
D gene: TRBD1
V gene: TRBV4-3
CDR3 protein: CASSQYRGLNTGELFF
CDR3 DNA: TGCGCCAGCAGCCAGTACAGGGGGCTCAACACCGGGGAGCTGTTTTTT

J gene: TRBJ2-7
clone size: .
D gene: TRBD1
V gene: TRBV7-9
CDR3 protein: CASSLAGTGSYEQYF
CDR3 DNA: TGTGCCAGCAGCTTAGCTGGGACAGGGTCCTACGAGCAGTACTTC

J gene: TRBJ1-5
clone size: .
D gene: .
V gene: TRBV7-2
CDR3 protein: CASSLIWENQPQHF
CDR3 DNA: TGTGCCAGCAGCTTAATCTGGGAAAATCAGCCCCAGCATTTT

J gene: TRBJ1-6
clone size: .
D gene: .
V gene: TRBV12-1
CDR3 protein: CARSWTPTDSPLHF
CDR3 DNA: TGTGCCCGATCCTGGACCCCAACGGATTCACCCCTCCACTTT